This T cell receptor beta chain was obtained from a study of OX40 agonist ivuxolimab in advanced cancers. Study-level findings and limits: No determination was made of the antigen specificity of the expanded peripheral T cells. Both CD4+ and CD8+ T cell populations in blood had undergone clonal expansion by week 6 at 0.1 to 3.0 mg/kg.

On this clone itself: Its antigen is still unknown.

Sequenced by immunoSEQ multiplex PCR; TCRdb stores in-frame clones only, minus some. The table records tens of thousands of clones, about 87% of them present only once. Patients with a history of autoimmune disease or on systemic immunosuppression were excluded. This CDR3 spans 14 amino acids. Deletions cut 10 bases from V and 4 bases from J, with 17 bases between. This TCR came from an adult with an advanced solid tumor such as melanoma, head and neck, liver or kidney cancer. The J gene is TRBJ2-1, the V gene TRBV23-1; D may be TRBD2 (6 bases). TRBV23-1 is flagged as an ORF with uncertain function. The material sequenced was CD4+ or CD8+ T cells sorted from blood, taken in a trial of the OX40 agonist ivuxolimab. The CDR3 loop reads CATPISGQYNEQFF. CDR3 bases: TGCGCCACCCCAATTAGCGGTCAATACAATGAGCAGTTCTTC.